The 17 T cell receptor beta chains below were found in one sample sequenced in a study of shared clonotypes between healthy human individuals. TCRdb's table, derived via immunoSEQ multiplex PCR, lists solely in-frame clones and lacks some. The sample yields 550,000 to 800,000 clones, roughly 91% seen once. The sample consisted of memory CD8+ T cells from PBMCs. Regarding subset: CD45RO+ cells pooled with CCR7-negative TemRA cells. These receptors were collected from a man aged 18 to 29 in good health. Some clones in this sample may be carry-over from other donors' samples.

The chain couples TRBV19 to TRBJ2-1; the D gene is possibly TRBD1 (6 bases). The V and J ends lost 4 bases and 8 bases respectively, with 15 bases between them. Germline V CDR1 and CDR2: LNHDA, SQIVND (reference sequence). This CDR3 contains 14 residues. CDR3 loop: CASSTKQGLDEQFF. The CDR3 DNA reads TGTGCCAGTAGTACCAAACAGGGTTTGGATGAGCAGTTCTTC.

Here the CDR3 reads CAWSPQGSRQVYEQYF. CDR3 nucleotides: TGTGCCTGGAGTCCTCAAGGGTCGCGACAGGTCTACGAGCAGTACTTC. This rearrangement joins TRBV30 to TRBJ2-7; the D gene is possibly TRBD1 (6 bases). The germline V and J ends were trimmed by 2 bases and 3 bases, with 20 bases remaining between them. In germline, CDR1 is GTSNPN, CDR2 SVGIG (reference sequence). This CDR3 is 16 amino acids long.

The chain is built from TRBV6-1 and TRBJ2-7, with D unresolved. This CDR3 comprises 13 residues. Germline assignment: CDR1 MNHNS and CDR2 SASEGT. V was cut by 3 bases and J by 2 bases, with 8 bases left in between. As DNA, the CDR3 is TGTGCCAGCAGTGATCCCGAGCCCTACGAGCAGTACTTC. It yields the protein CASSDPEPYEQYF.

The CDR3 DNA reads as TGTGCCAGTAGCGACGGGATGGGCTTGAACTCTGGGGCCAACGTCCTGACTTTC. It specifies CASSDGMGLNSGANVLTF. This chain uses TRBV19 with TRBJ2-6; maybe TRBD2 (5 bases). The V and J ends lost 6 bases and 0 bases respectively, with 18 bases between them. Germline assignment: CDR1 LNHDA and CDR2 SQIVND (reference sequence). The CDR3 length is 18 residues.

The chain carries TRBV11-2 and TRBJ2-3; D unclear. The CDR3 loop spans 13 amino acids. Germline CDR1 is SGHAT and CDR2 is FQNNGV. V dropped 3 bases and J dropped 6 bases, with 10 bases sitting between them. CDR3 DNA sequence: TGTGCCAGCAGCTTGACTCGCGTGGATACGCAGTATTTT. Protein: CASSLTRVDTQYF.

The CDR3 coding sequence is TGTGCCAGCACCCTCTCACTGGGGACTAGCGTCTACGAGCAGTACTTC. It specifies CASTLSLGTSVYEQYF. This chain uses TRBV2 with TRBJ2-7; TRBD2 agrees at 10 bases. Per the germline V gene, CDR1 is SNHLY and CDR2 is FYNNEI. This CDR3 region has 16 residues. V lost 7 bases to trimming and J lost 3 bases; unmatched junction nucleotides: 12.

The rearrangement joins TRBV2 to TRBJ1-1; no firm D call. Trimming pared 6 bases from V and 4 bases from J, leaving 9 bases between. Germline V gene lookup returns CDR1 SNHLY and CDR2 FYNNEI. The CDR3 is 12 residues long. DNA of the CDR3: TGTGCCAGCAGCTTTGCGGCCACTGAAGCTTTCTTT. It yields the protein CASSFAATEAFF.

This clone has just one count. Other DNA variants within this sample encode the same CDR3. The chain combines TRBV27 with TRBJ2-1; the match to TRBD1 covers 8 bases. The junction had 1 base not matched to a gene; V was cut back by 2 bases and J by 7 bases. The germline CDR1 and CDR2 sequences are MNHEY and SMNVEV (reference sequence). The CDR3 length is 13 residues. The CDR3 region is CASSLDRGNEQFF. As DNA, the CDR3 is TGTGCCAGCAGTTTAGACAGGGGAAATGAGCAGTTCTTC.

The V call is TRBV21-1, the J call TRBJ2-5; TRBD2, the table's D call, was not compared with the DNA. TRBV21-1 is a pseudogene locus. The CDR3 spans 15 residues. The CDR3 is CASSPTWGVRETQYF. The CDR3 DNA follows: TGTGCCAGCAGCCCCACCTGGGGAGTGAGAGAGACCCAGTACTTC.

The V call is TRBV6-5, the J call TRBJ2-1; possibly TRBD1 for D (5 bases). The CDR3 totals 14 residues. Trimming shortened V by 1 base and J by 8 bases, and 12 bases separated the two germline ends. The germline CDR1 and CDR2 sequences are MNHEY and SVGAGI. This CDR3 is CASSYLVRVHEQFF. The CDR3 nucleotides are TGTGCCAGCAGTTACTTGGTCAGGGTCCATGAGCAGTTCTTC.

This clone has only one observation. The chain recombines TRBV4-3 with TRBJ1-1, with 9 bases fitting TRBD1. The CDR3 totals 15 residues. In germline, CDR1 is LGHNA, CDR2 YSLEER. V gave up 3 bases and J gave up 5 bases; unmatched junction bases: 7. CDR3 sequence (DNA): TGCGCCAGCAGCCAGAAGACAGGGGGGTATACTGAAGCTTTCTTT. This gives the protein CASSQKTGGYTEAFF.

V and J are TRBV4-2 and TRBJ2-5; perhaps TRBD2 as D (6 bases). The DNA end is a closer match to TRBJ2-7, so the J assignment may be wrong. There are 16 residues in the CDR3. CDR1 and CDR2 (germline): LGHNA, YNFKEQ. The CDR3 region has the DNA TGTGCCAGCAGCCCCAATTTGGGGGGATTGGACTACGAGCAGTACTTC. Its protein is CASSPNLGGLDYEQYF.

The rearrangement uses TRBV10-3 and TRBJ2-1; the match to TRBD2 covers 11 bases. The CDR3 loop spans 16 amino acids. The V gene's germline CDR1 is ENHRY and CDR2 SYGVKD. With 4 bases clipped from V and 4 bases from J, the junction kept 6 bases outside the gene matches. The chain's CDR3 is CAISGLAGRGYNEQFF. The CDR3 DNA reads as TGTGCCATCAGTGGACTAGCGGGAAGGGGTTACAATGAGCAGTTCTTC.

This clone has a single count. The chain recombines TRBV19 with TRBJ2-2, with D uncertain. The CDR3 consists of 12 residues. Trimming cost V 4 bases and J 5 bases, with 5 bases left between them. Germline V CDR1 and CDR2: LNHDA, SQIVND (reference sequence). The CDR3 nucleotides are TGTGCCAGTAGTAGTTCTACCGGGGAGCTGTTTTTT. Translated, it gives CASSSSTGELFF.

The genes are TRBV7-9 and TRBJ1-5; no definite D call. V was cut by 1 base and J by 2 bases, with 6 bases left in between. Germline-derived CDR1 and CDR2 are SEHNR and FQNEAQ (reference sequence). CDR3 length: 14 residues. This CDR3 is CASSLDLGNQPQHF. The DNA for the CDR3 is TGTGCCAGCAGCTTAGATTTGGGCAATCAGCCCCAGCATTTT.

This sequence joins TRBV9 and TRBJ2-1; tentatively, D is TRBD2 (5 bases). CDR1 is SGDLS and CDR2 is YYNGEE in the germline V gene. The CDR3 spans 12 residues. Trimming removed 4 bases from V and 7 bases from J, with 9 bases in between. The CDR3 here is CASSPRRNEQFF. The CDR3, as DNA: TGTGCCAGCAGCCCTCGGAGGAATGAGCAGTTCTTC.

The chain links TRBV9 to TRBJ2-5; 9 bases match TRBD1. With V trimmed by 3 bases and J by 2 bases, 8 bases remained unmatched. CDR3 length equals 16 residues. From germline, CDR1 is SGDLS and CDR2 YYNGEE. Written as DNA, the CDR3 is TGTGCCAGCAGCGCTACCGGGACAGGGAGGCAAGAGACCCAGTACTTC. Its protein is CASSATGTGRQETQYF.